This T cell receptor beta chain came from a study of shared clonotypes between healthy human individuals. This clone occurred once. The length of the CDR3 is 15 residues. Germline values: CDR1 SGHNT, CDR2 YENEEA. V lost 5 bases, J lost 1 base, and 4 bases stayed unmatched. Profiling relied on immunoSEQ multiplex PCR, and the TCRdb table lists in-frame clones only, not all of them. The sample holds 450,000 to 650,000 clones, around 80% seen once. The rearrangement uses TRBV11-3 and TRBJ2-3, with 9 nucleotides matching TRBD2. The sequenced material came from PBMCs. The source of this sequence is a woman aged 35 to 49 in good health. Some clones in this sample may be carry-over from other donors' samples. The CDR3, as DNA: TGTGCCAGCAGCCTCAGGACTAGCGGCACAGATACGCAGTATTTT. Amino acids: CASSLRTSGTDTQYF.